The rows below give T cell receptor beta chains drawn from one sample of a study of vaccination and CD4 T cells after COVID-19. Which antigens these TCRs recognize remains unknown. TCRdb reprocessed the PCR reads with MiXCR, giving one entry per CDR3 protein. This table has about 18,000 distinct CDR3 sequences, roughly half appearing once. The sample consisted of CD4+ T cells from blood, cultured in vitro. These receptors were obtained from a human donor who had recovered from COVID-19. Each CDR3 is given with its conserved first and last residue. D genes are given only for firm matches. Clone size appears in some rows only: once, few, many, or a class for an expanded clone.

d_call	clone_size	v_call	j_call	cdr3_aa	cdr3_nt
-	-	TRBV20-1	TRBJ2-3	CSALNDGGSTDTQYF	TGCAGTGCTTTAAACGACGGCGGGAGCACAGATACGCAGTATTTT
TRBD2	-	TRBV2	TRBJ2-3	CASSTSGASTDTQYF	TGTGCCAGCAGCACTAGCGGGGCTAGCACAGATACGCAGTATTTT
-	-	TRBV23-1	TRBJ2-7	CASSQTQGHEQYF	TGCGCCAGCAGTCAAACACAGGGCCACGAGCAGTACTTC
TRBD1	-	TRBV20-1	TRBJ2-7	CSARSYTGTGVYEQYF	TGCAGTGCTAGATCCTACACCGGGACAGGGGTGTACGAGCAGTACTTC
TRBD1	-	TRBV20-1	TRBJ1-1	CSARDPTGTGGTGTEAFF	TGCAGTGCTAGAGACCCCACCGGGACAGGGGGCACTGGCACTGAAGCTTTCTTT
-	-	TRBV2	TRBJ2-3	CASTPRVGGVADTQYF	TGTGCCAGCACCCCGCGGGTCGGGGGAGTCGCAGATACGCAGTATTTT
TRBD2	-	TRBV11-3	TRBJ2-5	CASSLGPAGGQETQYF	TGTGCCAGCAGCTTAGGGCCAGCGGGAGGTCAAGAGACCCAGTACTTC
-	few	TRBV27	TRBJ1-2	CASSPYLTGNYGYTF	TGTGCCAGCAGCCCTTACCTGACAGGCAACTATGGCTACACCTTC
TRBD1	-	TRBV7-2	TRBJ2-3	CASSPGTGSIPYF	TGTGCCAGCAGCCCCGGGACAGGGAGCATCCCATATTTT
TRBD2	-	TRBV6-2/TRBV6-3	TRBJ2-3	CASSSRLAGITDTQYF	TGTGCCAGCAGTTCCAGACTAGCGGGGATCACAGATACGCAGTATTTT
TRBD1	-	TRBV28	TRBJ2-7	CASSGQGGEQYF	TGTGCCAGCAGCGGACAGGGGGGGGAGCAGTACTTC
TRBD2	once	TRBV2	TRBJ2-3	CASSRLAGVADTQYF	TGTGCCAGCAGTCGACTAGCGGGAGTCGCAGATACGCAGTATTTT
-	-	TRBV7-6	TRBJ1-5	CACSLDRGNQPQHF	TGTGCCTGCAGCTTAGATCGGGGTAACCAGCCCCAGCATTTT
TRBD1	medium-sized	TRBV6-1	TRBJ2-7	CASSTWDRGTHEQYF	TGTGCCAGCAGTACCTGGGACAGGGGGACCCACGAGCAGTACTTC
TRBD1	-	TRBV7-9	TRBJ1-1	CASSPTPGQINTEAFF	TGTGCCAGCAGCCCCACCCCGGGACAGATCAACACTGAAGCTTTCTTT
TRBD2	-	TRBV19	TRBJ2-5	CASSAGRWETQYF	TGTGCCAGTAGCGCCGGGAGGTGGGAGACCCAGTACTTC
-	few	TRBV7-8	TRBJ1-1	CASSLVQGSMNTEAFF	TGTGCCAGCAGCTTAGTACAGGGATCCATGAACACTGAAGCTTTCTTT
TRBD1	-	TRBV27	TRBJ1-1	CASSDRDRGRYIEAFF	TGTGCCAGCAGTGACCGGGACAGGGGACGTTATATAGAAGCTTTCTTT
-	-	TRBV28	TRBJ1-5	CASSLIQENQPQHF	TGTGCCAGCAGTTTAATACAGGAAAATCAGCCCCAGCATTTT
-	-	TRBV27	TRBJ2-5	CASSFRRSQETQYF	TGTGCCAGCAGTTTTAGGAGGTCACAGGAGACCCAGTACTTC
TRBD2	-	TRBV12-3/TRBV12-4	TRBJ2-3	CASSETSGGADTQYF	TGTGCCAGCAGTGAGACTAGCGGGGGGGCAGATACGCAGTATTTT
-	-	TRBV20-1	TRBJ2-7	CSAIIKLVGEQYF	TGCAGTGCTATAATAAAACTTGTGGGCGAGCAGTACTTC
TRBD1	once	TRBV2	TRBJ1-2	CASSRLSGQNYGYTF	TGTGCCAGCAGTAGATTATCGGGACAGAACTATGGCTACACCTTC
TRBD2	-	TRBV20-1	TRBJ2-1	CSAPIGGRAWDNEQFF	TGCAGTGCCCCCATCGGCGGGAGGGCCTGGGACAATGAGCAGTTCTTC
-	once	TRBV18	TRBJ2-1	CASSPGGSYNEQFF	TGTGCCAGCTCACCAGGTGGTTCCTACAATGAGCAGTTCTTC
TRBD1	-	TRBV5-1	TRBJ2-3	CATAGQGVTDTQYF	TGCGCCACCGCGGGACAGGGCGTCACAGATACGCAGTATTTT
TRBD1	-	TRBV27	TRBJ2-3	CASSVFPGQGSTDTQYF	TGTGCCAGCAGTGTTTTCCCGGGACAGGGGAGCACAGATACGCAGTATTTT
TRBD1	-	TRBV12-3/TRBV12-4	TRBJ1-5	CASSPGTGSNQPQHF	TGTGCCAGCAGCCCCGGGACAGGAAGCAATCAGCCCCAGCATTTT
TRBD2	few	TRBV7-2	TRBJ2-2	CASPRVLAANTGELFF	TGTGCCAGCCCTAGGGTCCTAGCGGCGAACACCGGGGAGCTGTTTTTT